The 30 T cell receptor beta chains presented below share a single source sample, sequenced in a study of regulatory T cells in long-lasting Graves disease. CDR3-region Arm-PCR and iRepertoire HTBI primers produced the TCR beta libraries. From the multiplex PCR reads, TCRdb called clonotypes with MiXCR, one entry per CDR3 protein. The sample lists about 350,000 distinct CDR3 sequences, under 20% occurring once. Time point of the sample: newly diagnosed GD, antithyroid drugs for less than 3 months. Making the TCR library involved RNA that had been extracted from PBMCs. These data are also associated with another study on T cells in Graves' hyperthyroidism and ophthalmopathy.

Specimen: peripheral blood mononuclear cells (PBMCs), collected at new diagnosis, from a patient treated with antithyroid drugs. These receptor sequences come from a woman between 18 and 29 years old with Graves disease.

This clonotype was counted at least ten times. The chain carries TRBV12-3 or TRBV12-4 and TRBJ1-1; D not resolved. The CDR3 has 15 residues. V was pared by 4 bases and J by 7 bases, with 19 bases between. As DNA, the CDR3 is TGTGCCAGCAGTTGGCTTAAAAAAACTTGGGGTGAAGCTTTCTTT. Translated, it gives CASSWLKKTWGEAFF.

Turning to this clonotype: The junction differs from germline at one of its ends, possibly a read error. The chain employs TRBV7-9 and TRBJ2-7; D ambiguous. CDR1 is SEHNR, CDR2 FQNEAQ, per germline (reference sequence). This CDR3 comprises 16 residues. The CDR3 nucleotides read TGTGCCAGCAGCTCCACTCGAGAAACAGCCTCCTACGAGCGGTACTTC. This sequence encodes CASSSTRETASYERYF.

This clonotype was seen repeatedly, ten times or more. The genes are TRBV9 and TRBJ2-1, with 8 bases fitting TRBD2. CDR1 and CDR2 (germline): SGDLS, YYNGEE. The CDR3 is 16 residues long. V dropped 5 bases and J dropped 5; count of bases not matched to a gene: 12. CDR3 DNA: TGTGCCAGCAGTGACGTCCGGGGGGGCCTCCACAATGAGCAGTTCTTC. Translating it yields CASSDVRGGLHNEQFF.

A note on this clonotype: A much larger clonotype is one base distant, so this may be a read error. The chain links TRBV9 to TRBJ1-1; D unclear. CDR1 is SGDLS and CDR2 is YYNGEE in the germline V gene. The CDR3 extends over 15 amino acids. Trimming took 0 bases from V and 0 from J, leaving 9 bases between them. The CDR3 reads CASSVGRSVNTEAFF. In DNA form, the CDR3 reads TGTGCCAGCAGCGTAGGACGGTCTGTGAACACTGAAGCTTTCTTT. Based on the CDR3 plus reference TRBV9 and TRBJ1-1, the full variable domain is DSGVTQTPKHLITATGQRVTLRCSPRSGDLSVYWYQQSLDQGLQFLIQYYNGEERAKGNILERFSAQQFPDLHSELNLSSLELGDSALYFCASSVGRSVNTEAFFGQGTRLTVV.

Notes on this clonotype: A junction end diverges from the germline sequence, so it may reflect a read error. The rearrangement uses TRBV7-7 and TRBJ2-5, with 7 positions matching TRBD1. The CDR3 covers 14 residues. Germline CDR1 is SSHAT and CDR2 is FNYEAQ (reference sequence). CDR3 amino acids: CASSLQGRQETQYF. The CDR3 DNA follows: TGTGCTAGCAGCTTACAGGGGCGACAAGAGACCCAGTACTTC.

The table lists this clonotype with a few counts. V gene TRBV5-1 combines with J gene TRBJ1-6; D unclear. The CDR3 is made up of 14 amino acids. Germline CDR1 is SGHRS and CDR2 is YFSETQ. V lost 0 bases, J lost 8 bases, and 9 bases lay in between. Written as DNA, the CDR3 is TGCGCCAGCAGCTTGGCCGCCCGGGATTCACCCCTCCACTTT. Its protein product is CASSLAARDSPLHF.

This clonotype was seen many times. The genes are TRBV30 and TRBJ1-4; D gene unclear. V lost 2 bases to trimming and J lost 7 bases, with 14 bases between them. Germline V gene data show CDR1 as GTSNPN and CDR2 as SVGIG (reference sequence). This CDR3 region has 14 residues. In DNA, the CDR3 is TGTGCCTGGAGTCGCGGGCGTATGGGTGAAAAACTGTTTTTT. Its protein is CAWSRGRMGEKLFF.

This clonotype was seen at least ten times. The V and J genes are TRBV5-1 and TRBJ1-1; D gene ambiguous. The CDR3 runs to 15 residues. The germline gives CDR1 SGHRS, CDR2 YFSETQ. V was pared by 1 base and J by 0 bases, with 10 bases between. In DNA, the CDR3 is TGCGCCAGCAGCTTGTCCGGCAGATTGAACACTGAAGCTTTCTTT. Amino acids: CASSLSGRLNTEAFF. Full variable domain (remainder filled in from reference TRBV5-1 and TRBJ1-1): KAGVTQTPRYLIKTRGQQVTLSCSPISGHRSVSWYQQTPGQGLQFLFEYFSETQRNKGNFPGRFSGRQFSNSRSEMNVSTLELGDSALYLCASSLSGRLNTEAFFGQGTRLTVV.

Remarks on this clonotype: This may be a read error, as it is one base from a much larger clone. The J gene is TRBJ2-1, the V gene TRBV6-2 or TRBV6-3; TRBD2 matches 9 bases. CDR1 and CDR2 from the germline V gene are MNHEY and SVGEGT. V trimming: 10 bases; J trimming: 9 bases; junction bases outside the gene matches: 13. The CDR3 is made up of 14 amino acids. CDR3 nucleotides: TGTGCCAACATCCCCAGCGGGAGGTCCACTGAGCAGTTCTTC. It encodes CANIPSGRSTEQFF.

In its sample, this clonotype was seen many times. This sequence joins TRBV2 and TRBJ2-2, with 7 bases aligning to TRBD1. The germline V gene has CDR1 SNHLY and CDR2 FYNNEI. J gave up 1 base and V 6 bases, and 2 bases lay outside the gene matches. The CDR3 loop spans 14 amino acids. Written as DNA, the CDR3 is TGTGCCAGCAGGGGACAGATGAACACCGGGGAGCTGTTTTTT. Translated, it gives CASRGQMNTGELFF.

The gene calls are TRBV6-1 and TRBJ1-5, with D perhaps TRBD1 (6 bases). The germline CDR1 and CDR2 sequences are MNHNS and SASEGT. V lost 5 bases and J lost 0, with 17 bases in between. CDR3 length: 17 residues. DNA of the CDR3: TGTGCCAGCAGTCCCAGGGGAGAGCTTAATAGCAATCAGCCCCAGCATTTT. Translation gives CASSPRGELNSNQPQHF.

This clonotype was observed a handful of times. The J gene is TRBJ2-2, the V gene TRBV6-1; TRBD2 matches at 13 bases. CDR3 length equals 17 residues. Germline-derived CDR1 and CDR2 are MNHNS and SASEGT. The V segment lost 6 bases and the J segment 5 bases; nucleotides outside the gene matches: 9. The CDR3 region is CASSRGLAGIETGELFF. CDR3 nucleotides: TGTGCCAGCAGCAGGGGACTAGCGGGGATAGAAACCGGGGAGCTGTTTTTT.

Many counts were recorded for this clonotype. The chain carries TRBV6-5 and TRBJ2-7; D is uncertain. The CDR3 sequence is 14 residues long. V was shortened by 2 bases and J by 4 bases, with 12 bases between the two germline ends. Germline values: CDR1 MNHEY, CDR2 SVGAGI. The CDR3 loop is CASSYTVDRYEQYF. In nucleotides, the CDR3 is TGTGCCAGCAGTTACACGGTTGATCGTTACGAGCAGTACTTC.

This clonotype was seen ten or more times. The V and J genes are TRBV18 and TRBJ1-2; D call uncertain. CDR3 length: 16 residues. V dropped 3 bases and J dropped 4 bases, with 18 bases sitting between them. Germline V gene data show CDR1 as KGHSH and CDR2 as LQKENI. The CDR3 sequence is CASSPYKQPTPYGYTF. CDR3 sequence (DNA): TGTGCCAGCTCACCGTATAAACAGCCGACTCCCTATGGCTACACCTTC.

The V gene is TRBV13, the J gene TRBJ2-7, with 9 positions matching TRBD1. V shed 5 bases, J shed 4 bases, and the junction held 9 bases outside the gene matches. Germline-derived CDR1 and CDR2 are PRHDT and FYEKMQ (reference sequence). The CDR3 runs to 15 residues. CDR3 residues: CASSRRGQGPYEQYF. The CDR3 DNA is TGTGCCAGCAGCCGAAGGGGACAGGGTCCTTACGAGCAGTACTTC.

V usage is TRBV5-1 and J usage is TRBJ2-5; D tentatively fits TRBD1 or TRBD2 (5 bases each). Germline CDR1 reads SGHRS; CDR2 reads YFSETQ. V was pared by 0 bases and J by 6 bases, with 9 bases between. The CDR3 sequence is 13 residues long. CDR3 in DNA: TGCGCCAGCAGCTTGGACAGGAGGCAGACCCAGTACTTC. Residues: CASSLDRRQTQYF.

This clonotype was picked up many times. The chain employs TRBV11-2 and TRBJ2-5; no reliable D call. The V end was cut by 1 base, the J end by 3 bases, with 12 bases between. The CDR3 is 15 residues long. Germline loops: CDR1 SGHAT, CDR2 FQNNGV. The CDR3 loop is CASSLGRAREETQYF. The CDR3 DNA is TGTGCCAGCAGCTTAGGCCGGGCCAGAGAAGAGACCCAGTACTTC.

This chain's CDR3 is CASSPGQSGNTIYF. In DNA, the CDR3 is TGTGCCAGCAGCCCCGGACAGTCTGGAAACACCATATATTTT. The chain is built from TRBV6-1 and TRBJ1-3; D is possibly TRBD1 (6 bases). Deletions cut 6 bases from V and 1 base from J, with 10 bases between. The CDR3 extends over 14 amino acids. Per the germline V gene, CDR1 is MNHNS and CDR2 is SASEGT.

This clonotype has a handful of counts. In DNA form, the CDR3 reads TGTGCCACCCCCTCGGGAGCGACCCAGTACTTC. The encoded protein is CATPSGATQYF. V is TRBV9 and J is TRBJ2-5, with D perhaps TRBD2 (6 bases). The CDR3 length is 11 residues. Germline CDR1 SGDLS, CDR2 YYNGEE. V lost 9 bases, J lost 7 bases, and 13 bases lay in between.

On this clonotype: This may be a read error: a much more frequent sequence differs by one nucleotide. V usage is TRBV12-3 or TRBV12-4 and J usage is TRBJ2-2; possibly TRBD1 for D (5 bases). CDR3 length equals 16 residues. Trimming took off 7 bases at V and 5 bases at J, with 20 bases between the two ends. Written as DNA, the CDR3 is TGTGCCAGCATCTCACTCGACAGTTCTGGTACCGGGGAGCTGTTTTTT. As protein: CASISLDSSGTGELFF.

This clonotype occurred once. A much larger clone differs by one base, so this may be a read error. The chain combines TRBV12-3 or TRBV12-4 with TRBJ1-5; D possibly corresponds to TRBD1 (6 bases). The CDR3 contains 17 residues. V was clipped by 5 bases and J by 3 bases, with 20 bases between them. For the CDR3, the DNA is TGTGCCAGCAGTCGGGACACTGGCTCGGGGAACAATCAGCCCCAGCATTTT. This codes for CASSRDTGSGNNQPQHF.

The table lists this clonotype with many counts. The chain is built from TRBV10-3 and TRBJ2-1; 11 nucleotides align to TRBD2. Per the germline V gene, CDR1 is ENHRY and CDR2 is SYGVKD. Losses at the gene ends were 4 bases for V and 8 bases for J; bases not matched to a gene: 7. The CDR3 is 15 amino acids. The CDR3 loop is CAISVVAGGSDEQFF. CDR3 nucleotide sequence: TGTGCCATCAGTGTAGTAGCGGGGGGGTCCGATGAGCAGTTCTTC.

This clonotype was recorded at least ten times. The DNA of the CDR3 is TGTGCCAGCTGCTCCGACTTTTGTTACGAGCAGTACTTC. Encoded protein: CASCSDFCYEQYF. V is TRBV7-8 and J is TRBJ2-7; no clear D gene. V lost 8 bases, J lost 4 bases, and 15 bases lay in between. CDR1 and CDR2 (germline): SGHVS, FQNEAQ. This CDR3 is 13 amino acids long. The full variable domain, rest sourced from reference TRBV7-8 and TRBJ2-7, is GAGVSQSPRYKVAKRGQDVALRCDPISGHVSLFWYQQALGQGPEFLTYFQNEAQLDKSGLPSDRFFAERPEGSVSTLKIQRTQQEDSAVYLCASCSDFCYEQYFGPGTRLTVT.

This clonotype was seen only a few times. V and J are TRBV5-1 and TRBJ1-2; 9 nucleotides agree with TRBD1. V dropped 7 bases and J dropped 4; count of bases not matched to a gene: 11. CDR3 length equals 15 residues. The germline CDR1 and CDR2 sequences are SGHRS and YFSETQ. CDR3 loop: CASGFVTGGAYGYTF. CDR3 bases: TGCGCCAGCGGATTCGTTACAGGGGGCGCCTATGGCTACACCTTC.

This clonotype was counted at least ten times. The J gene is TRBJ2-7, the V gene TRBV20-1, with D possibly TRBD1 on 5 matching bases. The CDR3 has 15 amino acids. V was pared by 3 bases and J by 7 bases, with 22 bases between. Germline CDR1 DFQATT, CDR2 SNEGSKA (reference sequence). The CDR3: CSARVQGGPLREQYF. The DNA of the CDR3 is TGCAGTGCTAGGGTCCAGGGCGGCCCCCTACGAGAGCAGTACTTC.

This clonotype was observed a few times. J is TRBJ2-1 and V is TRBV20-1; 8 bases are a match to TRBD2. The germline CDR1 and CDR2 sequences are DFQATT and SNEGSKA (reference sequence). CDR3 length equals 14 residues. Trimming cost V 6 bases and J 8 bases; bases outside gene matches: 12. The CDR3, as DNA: TGCAGTGCCGCCTTAGCGGGGCGGGGAGATGAGCAGTTCTTC. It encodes CSAALAGRGDEQFF.

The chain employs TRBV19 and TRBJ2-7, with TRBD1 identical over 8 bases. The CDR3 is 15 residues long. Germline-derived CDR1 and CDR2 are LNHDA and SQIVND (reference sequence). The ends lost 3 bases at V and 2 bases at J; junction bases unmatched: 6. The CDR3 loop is CASSIGTGITYEQYF. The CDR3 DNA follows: TGTGCCAGTAGTATTGGGACAGGTATAACCTACGAGCAGTACTTC.

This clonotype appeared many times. CDR3 residues: CASSLAGLASTDTQYF. CDR3 sequence (DNA): TGTGCCAGCAGTTTAGCGGGACTAGCGAGTACAGATACGCAGTATTTT. V is TRBV28 and J is TRBJ2-3; 10 bases agree with TRBD2. CDR1 and CDR2 (germline): MDHEN, SYDVKM. The CDR3 consists of 16 residues. Trimming cost V 2 bases and J 3 bases; bases outside gene matches: 5.

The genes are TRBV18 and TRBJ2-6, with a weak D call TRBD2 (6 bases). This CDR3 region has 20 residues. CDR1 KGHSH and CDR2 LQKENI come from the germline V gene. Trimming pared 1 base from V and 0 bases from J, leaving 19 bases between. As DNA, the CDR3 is TGTGCCAGCTCACCACTAGCCATTCTGGCGGGGAACTCTGGGGCCAACGTCCTGACTTTC. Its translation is CASSPLAILAGNSGANVLTF.

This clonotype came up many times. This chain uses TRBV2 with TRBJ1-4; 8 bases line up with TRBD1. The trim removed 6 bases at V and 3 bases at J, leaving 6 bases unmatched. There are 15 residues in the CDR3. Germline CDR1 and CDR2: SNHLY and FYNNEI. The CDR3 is CASRAGGAANEKLFF. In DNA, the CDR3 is TGTGCCAGCAGAGCAGGGGGCGCGGCTAATGAAAAACTGTTTTTT.